These T cell receptor beta chains were read from a single sample in a study of CD8 T cells in Susac syndrome. MiXCR, run by TCRdb on the immunoSEQ multiplex PCR reads, gives a single entry per CDR3 protein. The sample contains 100,000 to 150,000 distinct CDR3 sequences, approximately 96% of which appear only once. The material sequenced was CD8+ T cells from PBMCs. These receptors were collected from a human donor with Susac syndrome. Each CDR3 is given with its conserved first and last residue. A D gene is named only where the DNA matches it firmly. Only some rows state a clone size, as once, few, many or a class for expanded clones.

DNA: TGTGCCACCAGTGGAGACAGGGGGAATCAGCCCCAGCATTTT; CDR3: CATSGDRGNQPQHF; size: -; J: TRBJ1-5; D: TRBD1; V: TRBV24-1
DNA: TGTGCCAGCAGCTTCTCTTACAGTATCGCCGGGGGGGAGCAGTACTTC; CDR3: CASSFSYSIAGGEQYF; size: -; J: TRBJ2-7; D: TRBD2; V: TRBV5-6
DNA: TGCAGTGCTAGAGGGACAGGGGGCAGTCACACTGAAGCTTTCTTT; CDR3: CSARGTGGSHTEAFF; size: -; J: TRBJ1-1; D: TRBD1; V: TRBV20-1
DNA: TGCAGCGTTGTAGCCGGCGGGGAGCTGTTTTTT; CDR3: CSVVAGGELFF; size: -; J: TRBJ2-2; D: -; V: TRBV29-1
DNA: TGTGCCAGCAGTCGCCCGGCCGGGACTGAAGCTTTCTTT; CDR3: CASSRPAGTEAFF; size: once; J: TRBJ1-1; D: -; V: TRBV6-5
DNA: TGTGCCAGCAGCGGAGGTTCTACCCCCCGCAATGAGCAGTTCTTC; CDR3: CASSGGSTPRNEQFF; size: -; J: TRBJ2-1; D: -; V: TRBV9
DNA: TGTGCCAGCAGCCAAGGCGGCTTCGCCTACGAGCAGTACTTC; CDR3: CASSQGGFAYEQYF; size: -; J: TRBJ2-7; D: -; V: TRBV14
DNA: TGTGCCAGCAGCTTAGATGGCCAGGAGACCCAGTACTTC; CDR3: CASSLDGQETQYF; size: -; J: TRBJ2-5; D: -; V: TRBV11-2
DNA: TGCGCCAGCAGCCAAGAGGGCTCAGGGCTCGAGCAGTTCTTC; CDR3: CASSQEGSGLEQFF; size: -; J: TRBJ2-1; D: -; V: TRBV4-1
DNA: TGCAGTGCGCTGACAGGGGAAAGGGACACAGATACGCAGTATTTT; CDR3: CSALTGERDTDTQYF; size: once; J: TRBJ2-3; D: TRBD1; V: TRBV20-1
DNA: TGTGCCTGCGGACAGCTATTCACAGATACGCAGTATTTT; CDR3: CACGQLFTDTQYF; size: -; J: TRBJ2-3; D: -; V: TRBV30